This passage covers 9 T cell receptor beta chains from one sample sequenced in a study of CD8+ T cells in alopecia areata. cDNA reverse transcribed from extracted RNA served as the sequencing template. Clones were read by immunoSEQ multiplex PCR, and TCRdb kept only the in-frame ones, dropping some. This table has 110,000 to 150,000 clones, roughly three fifths appearing once. Here the sequenced sample was CD4+ T cells sorted from blood, taken at week 0. These receptor sequences come from a human donor with alopecia areata.

The table lists this clone with a few counts. The chain is built from TRBV7-2 and TRBJ2-5; the D gene could be TRBD1 or TRBD2 (7 bases each). Germline V gene data show CDR1 as SGHTA and CDR2 as FQGNSA. The CDR3 spans 16 residues. Trimming took 4 bases from V and 4 from J, leaving 19 bases between them. The DNA for the CDR3 is TGTGCCAGCAGCTCCCAGGGGGGGGCAGCTAGAGAGACCCAGTACTTC. Encoded protein: CASSSQGGAARETQYF.

This chain joins TRBV5-4 and TRBJ1-1; D is unresolved. V lost 4 bases and J 1 base, leaving 17 bases between the germline ends. CDR3 length: 16 residues. Germline-derived CDR1 and CDR2 are SGHNT and YYREEE (reference sequence). The CDR3 region is CASSGGLRLSNTEAFF. Written as DNA, the CDR3 is TGTGCCAGCAGCGGCGGGTTGAGGCTCTCGAACACTGAAGCTTTCTTT.

This chain links TRBV2 with TRBJ2-1; possible D gene TRBD1, 5 bases. The CDR3 runs to 15 residues. In germline, CDR1 is SNHLY, CDR2 FYNNEI. V was trimmed by 0 bases and J by 4 bases, leaving 10 bases between them. CDR3 sequence (DNA): TGTGCCAGCAGTGAAGCTGCGACAGTTTACAATGAGCAGTTCTTC. Amino acids: CASSEAATVYNEQFF.

This rearrangement joins TRBV30 to TRBJ2-3; 11 nucleotides match TRBD1. The J segment lost 4 bases and the V segment lost 7 bases, leaving 1 base of the junction unmatched. The CDR3 runs 12 residues. In germline, CDR1 is GTSNPN, CDR2 SVGIG (reference sequence). Written as DNA, the CDR3 is TGTGCCTTGGACAGGGGGCCAGATACGCAGTATTTT. Translated: CALDRGPDTQYF.

The chain uses TRBV11-2 and TRBJ2-5, with D hard to call. Germline V gene data show CDR1 as SGHAT and CDR2 as FQNNGV. CDR3 length: 14 residues. V dropped 1 base and J dropped 5 bases, with 11 bases sitting between them. The CDR3: CASSLAFLGETQYF. The DNA of the CDR3 is TGTGCCAGCAGCTTAGCGTTCTTGGGGGAGACCCAGTACTTC. Using reference TRBV11-2 and TRBJ2-5 for the parts outside the CDR3, the full variable domain is EAGVAQSPRYKIIEKRQSVAFWCNPISGHATLYWYQQILGQGPKLLIQFQNNGVVDDSQLPKDRFSAERLKGVDSTLKIQPAKLEDSAVYLCASSLAFLGETQYFGPGTRLLVL.

This clone came up a few times. This chain joins TRBV20-1 and TRBJ1-1, with 7 bases that match TRBD1. The CDR3 length is 11 residues. J gave up 11 bases and V 3 bases, and 6 bases lay outside the gene matches. CDR1 and CDR2 (germline): DFQATT, SNEGSKA (reference sequence). The chain's CDR3 is CSARNRGGAFF. The DNA of the CDR3 is TGCAGTGCTAGGAACAGGGGCGGTGCTTTCTTT.

This clone was picked up a small number of times. The chain has TRBV15 and TRBJ2-7; D is perhaps TRBD1 (5 bases). The CDR3 has 13 residues. Germline CDR1 LNHNV, CDR2 YYDKDF (reference sequence). V dropped 0 bases and J dropped 8 bases, with 11 bases sitting between them. The CDR3 is CATSRDLAGQQYF. The CDR3 nucleotides are TGTGCCACCAGCAGAGATCTGGCAGGGCAGCAGTACTTC.

The J gene is TRBJ1-2, the V gene TRBV27; TRBD1 aligns across 7 bases. The CDR3 spans 13 residues. Trimming took 5 bases from V and 8 from J; bases not matched to a gene: 8. Germline V gene data show CDR1 as MNHEY and CDR2 as SMNVEV (reference sequence). The CDR3: CASSNFNRGGYTF. As DNA, the CDR3 is TGTGCCAGCAGTAATTTCAACAGGGGCGGCTACACCTTC.

CDR3 in DNA: TGTGCCAGCAGCGAGCGACAGGGCCGCCCAGATACGCAGTATTTT. It is translated as CASSERQGRPDTQYF. The chain recombines TRBV13 with TRBJ2-3; TRBD1 matches 7 bases. CDR1 PRHDT and CDR2 FYEKMQ come from the germline V gene (reference sequence). This CDR3 is built from 15 residues. The junction had 9 bases not matched to a gene; V was cut back by 5 bases and J by 4 bases.